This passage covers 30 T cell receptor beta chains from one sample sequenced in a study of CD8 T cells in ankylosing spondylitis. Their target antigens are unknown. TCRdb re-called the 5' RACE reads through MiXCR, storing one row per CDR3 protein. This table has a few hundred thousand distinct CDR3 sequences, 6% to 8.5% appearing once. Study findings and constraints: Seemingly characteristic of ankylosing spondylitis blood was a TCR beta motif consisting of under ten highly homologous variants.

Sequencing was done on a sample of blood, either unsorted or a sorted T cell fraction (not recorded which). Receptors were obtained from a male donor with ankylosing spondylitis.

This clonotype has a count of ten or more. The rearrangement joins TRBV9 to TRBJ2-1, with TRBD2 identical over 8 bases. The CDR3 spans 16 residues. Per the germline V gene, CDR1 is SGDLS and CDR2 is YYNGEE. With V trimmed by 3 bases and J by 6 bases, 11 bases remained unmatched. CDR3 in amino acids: CASSESSGGGFNEQFF. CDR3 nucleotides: TGTGCCAGCAGCGAATCTAGCGGCGGGGGGTTCAATGAGCAGTTCTTC.

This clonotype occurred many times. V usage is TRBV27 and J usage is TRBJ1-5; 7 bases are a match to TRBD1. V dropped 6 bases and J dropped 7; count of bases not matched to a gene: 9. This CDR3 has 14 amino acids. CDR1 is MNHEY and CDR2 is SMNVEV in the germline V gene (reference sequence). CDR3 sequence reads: CASSLRTGTQPQHF. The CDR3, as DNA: TGTGCCAGCAGCCTAAGGACAGGCACCCAGCCCCAGCATTTT.

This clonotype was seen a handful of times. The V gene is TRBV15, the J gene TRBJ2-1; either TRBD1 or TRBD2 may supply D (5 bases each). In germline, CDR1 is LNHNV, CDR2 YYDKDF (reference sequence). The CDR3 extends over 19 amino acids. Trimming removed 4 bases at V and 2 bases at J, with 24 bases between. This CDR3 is CATSTPRGAGGNPYNEQFF. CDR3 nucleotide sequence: TGTGCCACCAGCACCCCCCGGGGAGCTGGGGGAAACCCCTACAATGAGCAGTTCTTC.

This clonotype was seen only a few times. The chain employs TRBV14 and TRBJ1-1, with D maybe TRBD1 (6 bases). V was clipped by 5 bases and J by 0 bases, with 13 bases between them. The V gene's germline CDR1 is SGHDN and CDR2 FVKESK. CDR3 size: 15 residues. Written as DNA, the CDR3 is TGTGCCAGCAGCTCACAGGGTTGGCTGAACACTGAAGCTTTCTTT. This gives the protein CASSSQGWLNTEAFF.

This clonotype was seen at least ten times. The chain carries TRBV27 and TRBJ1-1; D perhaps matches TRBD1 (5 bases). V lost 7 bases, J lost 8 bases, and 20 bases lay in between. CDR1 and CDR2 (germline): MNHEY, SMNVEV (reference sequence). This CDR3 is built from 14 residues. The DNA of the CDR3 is TGTGCCAGCACCTCAATTCCTGCGGCAGGGGAAGCTTTCTTT. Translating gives CASTSIPAAGEAFF.

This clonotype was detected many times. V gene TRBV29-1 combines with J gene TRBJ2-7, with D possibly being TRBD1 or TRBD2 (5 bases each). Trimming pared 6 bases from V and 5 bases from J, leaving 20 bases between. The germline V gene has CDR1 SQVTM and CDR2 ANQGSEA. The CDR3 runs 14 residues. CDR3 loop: CSVLNPGRRNEQYF. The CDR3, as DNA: TGCAGCGTATTAAACCCGGGACGCCGGAACGAGCAGTACTTC.

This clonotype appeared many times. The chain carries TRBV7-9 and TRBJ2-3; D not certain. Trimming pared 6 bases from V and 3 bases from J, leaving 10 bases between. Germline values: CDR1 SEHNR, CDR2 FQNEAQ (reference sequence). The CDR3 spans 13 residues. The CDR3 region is CASSRTTTDTQYF. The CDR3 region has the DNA TGTGCCAGCAGTCGGACCACGACAGATACGCAGTATTTT.

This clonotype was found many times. CDR3 sequence (DNA): TGTGCCAGCAGCTTAGGTGGGAGGGACGAGACCCAGTACTTC. Translated, it gives CASSLGGRDETQYF. This chain connects TRBV7-9 to TRBJ2-5; 7 bases map to TRBD2. The germline CDR1 and CDR2 sequences are SEHNR and FQNEAQ (reference sequence). V shed 1 base, J shed 5 bases, and the junction held 4 bases outside the gene matches. This CDR3 is 14 amino acids long.

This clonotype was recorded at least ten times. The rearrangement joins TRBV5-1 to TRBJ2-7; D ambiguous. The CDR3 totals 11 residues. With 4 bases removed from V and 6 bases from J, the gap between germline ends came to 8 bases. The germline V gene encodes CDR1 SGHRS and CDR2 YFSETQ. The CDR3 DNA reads TGCGCCAGCAGCGCCGGACGCGAGCAGTACTTC. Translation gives CASSAGREQYF.

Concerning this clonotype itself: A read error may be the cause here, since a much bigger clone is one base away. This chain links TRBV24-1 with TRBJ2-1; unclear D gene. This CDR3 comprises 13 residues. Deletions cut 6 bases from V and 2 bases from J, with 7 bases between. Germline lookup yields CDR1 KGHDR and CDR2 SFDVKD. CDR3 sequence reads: CATSSRPYNEQFF. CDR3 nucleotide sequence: TGTGCCACCAGTAGTCGCCCCTACAATGAGCAGTTCTTC.

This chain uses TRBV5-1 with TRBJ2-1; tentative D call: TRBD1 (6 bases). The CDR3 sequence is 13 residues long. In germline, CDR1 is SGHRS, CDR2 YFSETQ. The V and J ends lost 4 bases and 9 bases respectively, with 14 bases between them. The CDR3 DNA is TGCGCCAGCAGCAGCTCCGGGACACCTGAGCAGTTCTTC. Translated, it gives CASSSSGTPEQFF.

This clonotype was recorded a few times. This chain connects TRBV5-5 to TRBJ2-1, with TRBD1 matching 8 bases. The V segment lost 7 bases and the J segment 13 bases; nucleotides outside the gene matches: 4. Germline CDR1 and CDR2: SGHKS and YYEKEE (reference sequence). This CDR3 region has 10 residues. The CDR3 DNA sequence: TGTGCCAGCCGGGGACAGGTTCAGTTCTTC. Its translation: CASRGQVQFF. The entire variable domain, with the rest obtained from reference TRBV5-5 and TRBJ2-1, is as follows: DAGVTQSPTHLIKTRGQQVTLRCSPISGHKSVSWYQQVLGQGPQFIFQYYEKEERGRGNFPDRFSARQFPNYSSELNVNALLLGDSALYLCASRGQVQFFGPGTRLTVL.

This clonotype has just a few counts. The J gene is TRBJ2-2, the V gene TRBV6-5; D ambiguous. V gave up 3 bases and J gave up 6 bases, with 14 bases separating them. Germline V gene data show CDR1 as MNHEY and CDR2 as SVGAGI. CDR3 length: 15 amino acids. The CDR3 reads CASSYSIPTPGELFF. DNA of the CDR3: TGTGCCAGCAGTTATAGTATACCGACTCCCGGGGAGCTGTTTTTT.

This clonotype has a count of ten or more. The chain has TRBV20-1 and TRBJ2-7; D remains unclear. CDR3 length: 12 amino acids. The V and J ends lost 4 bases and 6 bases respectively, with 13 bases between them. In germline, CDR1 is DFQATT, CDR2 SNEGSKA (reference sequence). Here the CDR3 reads CSAIIQRREQYF. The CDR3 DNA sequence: TGCAGTGCTATAATACAACGGCGCGAGCAGTACTTC.

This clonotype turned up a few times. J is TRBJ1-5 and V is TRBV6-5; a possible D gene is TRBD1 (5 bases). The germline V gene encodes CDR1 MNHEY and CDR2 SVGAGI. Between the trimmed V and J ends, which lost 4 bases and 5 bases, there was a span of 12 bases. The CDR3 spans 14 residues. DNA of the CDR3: TGTGCCAGCAGTTCGCAGGGAAGGGATCAGCCCCAGCATTTT. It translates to CASSSQGRDQPQHF.

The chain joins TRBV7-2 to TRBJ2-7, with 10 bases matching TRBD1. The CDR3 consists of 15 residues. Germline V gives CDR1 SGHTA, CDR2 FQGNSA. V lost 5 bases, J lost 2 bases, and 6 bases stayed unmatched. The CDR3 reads CASSTRTGGPYEQYF. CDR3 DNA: TGTGCCAGCAGCACCCGGACAGGGGGTCCCTACGAGCAGTACTTC.

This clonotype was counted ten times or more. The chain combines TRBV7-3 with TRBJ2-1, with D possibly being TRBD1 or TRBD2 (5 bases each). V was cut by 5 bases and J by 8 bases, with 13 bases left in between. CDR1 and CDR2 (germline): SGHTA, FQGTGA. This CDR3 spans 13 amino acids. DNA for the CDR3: TGTGCCAGCAGCCTCGGGGCAGCCTATGAGCAGTTCTTC. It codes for CASSLGAAYEQFF.

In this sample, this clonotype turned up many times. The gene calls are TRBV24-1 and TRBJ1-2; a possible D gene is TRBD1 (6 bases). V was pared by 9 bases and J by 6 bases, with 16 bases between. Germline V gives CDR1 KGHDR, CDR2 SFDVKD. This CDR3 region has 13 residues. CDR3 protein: CATAGTRTHGYTF. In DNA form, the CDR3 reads TGTGCCACCGCGGGGACACGGACGCATGGCTACACCTTC.

CDR3: CASRMGGKRAANEQFF. The CDR3 DNA reads TGTGCCAGCAGAATGGGGGGTAAGCGGGCCGCCAATGAGCAGTTCTTC. The chain links TRBV6-1 to TRBJ2-1; a weak D match, TRBD2 (6 bases). V was cut by 6 bases and J by 6 bases, with 21 bases left in between. This CDR3 has 16 residues. The V gene's germline CDR1 is MNHNS and CDR2 SASEGT.

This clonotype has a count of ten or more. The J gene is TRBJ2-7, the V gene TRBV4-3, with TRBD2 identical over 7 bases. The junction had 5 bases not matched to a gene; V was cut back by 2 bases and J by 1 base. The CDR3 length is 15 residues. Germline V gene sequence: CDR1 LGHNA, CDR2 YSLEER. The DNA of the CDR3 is TGCGCCAGCAGCCAAAGTGGGAGGGCTTCCTACGAGCAGTACTTC. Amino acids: CASSQSGRASYEQYF.

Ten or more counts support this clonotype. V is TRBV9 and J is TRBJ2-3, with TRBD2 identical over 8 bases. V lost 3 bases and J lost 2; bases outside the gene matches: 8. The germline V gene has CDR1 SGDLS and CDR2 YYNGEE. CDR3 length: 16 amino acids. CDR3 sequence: CASSAPSGGATDTQYF. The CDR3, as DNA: TGTGCCAGCAGCGCCCCCTCCGGGGGGGCCACAGATACGCAGTATTTT.

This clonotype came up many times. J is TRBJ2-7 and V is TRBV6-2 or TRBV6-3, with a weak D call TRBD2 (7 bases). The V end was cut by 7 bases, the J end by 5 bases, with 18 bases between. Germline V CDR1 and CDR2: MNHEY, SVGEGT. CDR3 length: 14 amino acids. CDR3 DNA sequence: TGTGCCAGCAATCGGGGGGCCGACTCGGACGAGCAGTACTTC. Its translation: CASNRGADSDEQYF.

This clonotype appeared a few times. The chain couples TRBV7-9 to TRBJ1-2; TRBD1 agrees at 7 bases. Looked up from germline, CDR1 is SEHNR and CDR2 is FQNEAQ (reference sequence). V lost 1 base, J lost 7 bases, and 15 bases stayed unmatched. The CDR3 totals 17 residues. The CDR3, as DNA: TGTGCCAGCAGCTTAGACCCAGTAGGGGGCGCGGACAGTGGCTACACCTTC. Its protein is CASSLDPVGGADSGYTF.

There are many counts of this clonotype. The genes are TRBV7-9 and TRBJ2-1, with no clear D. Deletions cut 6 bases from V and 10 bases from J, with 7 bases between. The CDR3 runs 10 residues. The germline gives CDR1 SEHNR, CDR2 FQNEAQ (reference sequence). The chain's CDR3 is CASSVEEQFF. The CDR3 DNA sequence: TGTGCCAGCAGTGTAGAAGAGCAGTTCTTC.

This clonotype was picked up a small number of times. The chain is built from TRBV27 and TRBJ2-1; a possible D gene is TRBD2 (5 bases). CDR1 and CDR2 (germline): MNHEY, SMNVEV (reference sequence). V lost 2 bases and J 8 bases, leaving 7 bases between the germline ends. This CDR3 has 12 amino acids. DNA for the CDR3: TGTGCCAGCAGTTTACCTAGCTATGAGCAGTTCTTC. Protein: CASSLPSYEQFF.

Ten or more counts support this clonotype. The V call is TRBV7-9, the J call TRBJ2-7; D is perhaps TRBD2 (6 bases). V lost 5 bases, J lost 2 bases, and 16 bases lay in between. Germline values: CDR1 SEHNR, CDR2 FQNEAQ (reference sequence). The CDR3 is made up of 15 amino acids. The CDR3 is CASSPGAGKAYEQYF. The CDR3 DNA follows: TGTGCCAGCAGCCCGGGTGCGGGGAAGGCCTACGAGCAGTACTTC.

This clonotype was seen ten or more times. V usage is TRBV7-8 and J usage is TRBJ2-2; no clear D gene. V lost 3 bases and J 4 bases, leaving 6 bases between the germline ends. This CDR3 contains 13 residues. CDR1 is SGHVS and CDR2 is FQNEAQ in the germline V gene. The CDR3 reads CASSLGFTGELFF. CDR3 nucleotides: TGTGCCAGCAGCTTGGGGTTCACCGGGGAGCTGTTTTTT.

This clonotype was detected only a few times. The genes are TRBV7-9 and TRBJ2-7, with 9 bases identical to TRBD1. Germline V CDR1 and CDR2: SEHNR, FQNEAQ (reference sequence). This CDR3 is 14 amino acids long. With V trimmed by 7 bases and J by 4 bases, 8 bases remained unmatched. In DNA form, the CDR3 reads TGTGCCAGCACCGAGACGGACAGGGGATACGAGCAGTACTTC. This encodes CASTETDRGYEQYF.

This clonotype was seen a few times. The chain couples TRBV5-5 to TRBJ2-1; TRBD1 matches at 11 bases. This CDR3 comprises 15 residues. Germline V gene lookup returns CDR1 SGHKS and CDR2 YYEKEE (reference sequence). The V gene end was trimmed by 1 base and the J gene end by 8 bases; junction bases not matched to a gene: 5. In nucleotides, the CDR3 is TGTGCCAGCAGCTTGCGGACAGGGGGCCGCGATGAGCAGTTCTTC. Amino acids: CASSLRTGGRDEQFF.

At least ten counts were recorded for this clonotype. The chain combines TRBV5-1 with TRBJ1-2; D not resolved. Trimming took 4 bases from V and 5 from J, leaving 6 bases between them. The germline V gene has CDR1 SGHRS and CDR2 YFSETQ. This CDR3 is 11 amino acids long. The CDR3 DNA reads TGCGCCAGCAGCGGGAGATATGGCTACACCTTC. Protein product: CASSGRYGYTF.